This T cell receptor beta chain was captured by sequencing in a study of shared clonotypes between healthy human individuals. Looking at the study overall: Per-donor plates numbered three CD4 naive, three CD4 memory, two CD8 naive and one CD8 memory.

The protocol was immunoSEQ multiplex PCR, while the TCRdb copy is restricted to in-frame clones and leaves out a portion. Among hundreds of thousands of clones listed, 80% to 95% were seen once. CDR3 length: 14 residues. Germline CDR1 and CDR2: WSHSY and SAAADI. V lost 7 bases and J lost 0, with 10 bases in between. Cells designated naive CD8 were CD45RO-negative and were positively selected for CCR7, with terminally differentiated effector memory CD45RA+ cells excluded. All donors were healthy HIV-negative adults lacking recent acute infections or vaccinations. Broader study findings: Specimens sampled were limited to blood, with tissue repertoires likely differing.

Of note for this clone: What it binds is not known.

The sequenced sample consisted of naive CD8+ T cells sorted from blood. The V call is TRBV10-2, the J call TRBJ1-5; TRBD1 might be the D (6 bases). This TCR derives from a man aged 25 to 40 in good health. CDR3 in amino acids: CASTDSDSNQPQHF. CDR3 coding DNA: TGCGCCAGCACGGACAGTGATAGCAATCAGCCCCAGCATTTT.